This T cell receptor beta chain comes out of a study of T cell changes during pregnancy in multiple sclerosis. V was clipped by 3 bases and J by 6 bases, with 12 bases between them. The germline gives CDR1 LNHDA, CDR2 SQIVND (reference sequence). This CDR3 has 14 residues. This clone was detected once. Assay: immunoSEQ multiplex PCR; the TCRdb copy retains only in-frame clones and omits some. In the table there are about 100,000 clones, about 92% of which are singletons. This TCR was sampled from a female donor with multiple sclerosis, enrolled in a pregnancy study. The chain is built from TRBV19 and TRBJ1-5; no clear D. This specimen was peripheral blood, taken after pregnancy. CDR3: CASSINRGSQPQHF. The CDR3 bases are TGTGCCAGTAGTATTAATCGTGGGAGTCAGCCCCAGCATTTT.